The text below deals with one T cell receptor (beta chain). Antigen specificity is unknown. Here immunoSEQ multiplex PCR was the method, and the copy in TCRdb shows in-frame clones only, minus some. Here the sample spans 65,000 to 90,000 clones, roughly four fifths being singletons. Trimming took 6 bases from V and 0 from J, leaving 15 bases between them. The CDR3 loop spans 15 amino acids. The germline V gene has CDR1 SGHDT and CDR2 YYEEEE. This sample is part of a study of OX40 agonist ivuxolimab in advanced cancers. General study results and limits: Also present in some nonresponders was a low level of normalized T-cell clonal expansion. Partial responders at 0.1-3.0 mg/kg had among the lowest clonal expansion.

The chain links TRBV5-6 to TRBJ2-5; a weak D match, TRBD1 (5 bases). The clonotype originates from an adult with an advanced solid tumor such as melanoma, head and neck, liver or kidney cancer. Sample: CD4+ or CD8+ T cells sorted from blood, taken in a trial of the OX40 agonist ivuxolimab. CDR3 DNA sequence: TGTGCCAGCATCCGACTTGGGGCCAACCAAGAGACCCAGTACTTC. This codes for CASIRLGANQETQYF.